The following is a T cell receptor beta chain sequence with its context. Its antigen is not yet known. Since a far larger clone is one base different, this is likely a read error. CDR1 SNHLY and CDR2 FYNNEI were looked up in the germline V gene. From cysteine to phenylalanine, the CDR3 is 11 amino acids long. The retained sequence is limited to the CDR3, 33 bases, with the frame set at the first base. Trimming costs V 7 bases and J 4 bases, and their ends lie 7 bases apart. TCRbeta CDR3 regions were sequenced with the immunoSEQ Assay. After extraction, genomic DNA underwent amplification by bias-controlled multiplex PCR, followed by high-throughput sequencing. The study's processing was this. To quantify the absolute abundance of every unique TCRbeta CDR3 region, sequences were collapsed and filtered. T cell fraction was estimated by normalizing TCRbeta template counts to usable DNA, which was measured by amplifying reference genes present in all nucleated cells. Repertoire TCRs were annotated as SARS-CoV-2-specific by exact matching of V gene, CDR3 amino acid sequence and J gene to a known reactive TCR set. The reference SARS-CoV-2 TCR set was obtained from MIRA and was filtered for enrichment in COVID-19-positive ImmuneCODE repertoires, whereby public or cross-reactive TCRs were removed. Using the MIRA antigens, annotated TCRs were further analysed by specific ORF or by position within an ORF. Depth was the summed frequency of annotated unique rearrangements, while breadth was defined as annotated unique rearrangements over total unique productive rearrangements. TCR breadth was compared between groups using two-sided Wilcoxon rank-sum tests. The table was pulled from immuneACCESS by TCRdb, which kept in-frame rearrangements only. Such tables lose some clones; where checked, under half of the loss comes from unresolved V genes, and the rest has no known cause. V, J and clone size are taken as reported in that table, and D and trimming were inferred from the DNA itself. Here the sample has 300,000 to 350,000 clones; about 89% occur a single time. Just under 5% of the sample is held by the ten biggest clonotypes.

The data are from a study of Ad26.COV2.S vaccination and SARS-CoV-2 variants (dated by TCRdb to about 2021). For context, the study as a whole: Donors in the vaccine arm were drawn from COV1001, a multicentre, randomized, double-blind, placebo-controlled phase I-IIa trial testing Ad26.COV2.S in healthy adults. Ad26.COV2.S was administered intramuscularly at 5 x 10^10 or 1 x 10^11 viral particles, either as a single shot or as two shots given 56 days apart. The specificity and breadth of SARS-CoV-2-reactive T cell receptors after Ad26.COV2.S vaccination were assessed by TCRbeta repertoire sequencing. The TCR-sequenced set comprised about 30 samples: approximately 19 Ad26.COV2.S vaccine recipients, 5 placebo recipients and 8 SARS-CoV-2 convalescent individuals. Trial participants were randomized into five groups of five, in which low-dose or high-dose Ad26.COV2.S was given once or twice, or placebo was given on both occasions. Investigators remained blinded to trial group allocation during experiments and outcome assessment.

Broad study findings and their caveats: After vaccination, spike-specific CD8+ and CD4+ T cell responses were reported to show substantial breadth. The study lacked the statistical power to compare responses across vaccine doses or regimens. Higher spike-specific TCR breadth was observed in Ad26.COV2.S recipients than in placebo recipients (P = 0.0014). Comparable non-spike TCR breadth was observed between vaccine and placebo recipients, consistent with only spike being contained in the vaccine. It was noted by the authors that total T cell responses may have been underestimated by the TCR breadth and depth analyses.

In the paper's terms, the treatment or condition label means: over 15 received Ad26.COV2.S at low or high dose, single or two shots; roughly five received placebo; per-sample allocation not given. Repertoires of vaccine and placebo recipients were sequenced from samples collected on day 63 after the first injection. Between 29 July and 7 August 2020, Cohort 1b enrolled some 25 adults aged 18-55 years at one site in Boston, USA. Ad26.COV2.S was a replication-incompetent adenovirus type 26 vector that expressed a prefusion-stabilized SARS-CoV-2 spike protein derived from the original Wuhan strain. The specimen was peripheral blood, collected in a trial of Ad26.COV2.S vaccine versus placebo. The chain is assembled from TRBV2 and TRBJ1-1, with a weak D call of TRBD1 (5 bases match). The sequence came from a person between 18 and 59 years old who received the Ad26.COV2.S COVID-19 vaccine or a placebo. The nucleotide sequence is given as TGTGCCAGCATAGGGGCCACTGAAGCTTTCTTT. Translation gives CASIGATEAFF.